A selection of T cell receptor beta chains follows, all from one sample in a study of HIV-infected patients and healthy controls. TCRdb itself ran the 5' RACE reads through MiXCR, one entry per CDR3 protein. The sample carries 7,500 to 9,500 distinct CDR3 sequences, around 8.2% recorded once. The sample consisted of blood, taken before antiretroviral therapy. The receptors shown here come from an adult with HIV infection. The donor label of this sample is uncertain. CDR3s include the opening cysteine and the closing phenylalanine or tryptophan. The D gene is left open where the match is weak. Size is omitted from some rows. Given values are once, few, many or a class for expanded clones.

j_call: TRBJ1-4
v_call: TRBV5-5
d_call: -
clone_size: many
cdr3_nt: TGTGCCAGCAGCCCAACGCTACACGATAATGAAAAACTGTTTTTT
cdr3_aa: CASSPTLHDNEKLFF

j_call: TRBJ2-3
v_call: TRBV6-5
d_call: TRBD2
clone_size: many
cdr3_nt: TGTGCCAGCAGTTACTCACTAGCGGGAGCCGTAGGTAGCACAGATACGCAGTATTTT
cdr3_aa: CASSYSLAGAVGSTDTQYF

j_call: TRBJ1-6
v_call: TRBV27
d_call: TRBD1
clone_size: many
cdr3_nt: TGTGCCAGCAGTCCGACCGCAGGGGGCCATTCACCCCTCCACTTT
cdr3_aa: CASSPTAGGHSPLHF

j_call: TRBJ2-3
v_call: TRBV24-1
d_call: TRBD1
clone_size: many
cdr3_nt: TGTGCCACCAGTGCCGGAACAGGGGGCGCAGATACGCAGTATTTT
cdr3_aa: CATSAGTGGADTQYF

j_call: TRBJ1-5
v_call: TRBV7-6
d_call: TRBD1
clone_size: -
cdr3_nt: TGTGCCAGCAGCCCGGACAGGGCGAGTAGTCCCCAGCATTTT
cdr3_aa: CASSPDRASSPQHF

j_call: TRBJ2-7
v_call: TRBV10-3
d_call: -
clone_size: medium-sized
cdr3_nt: TGTGCCATCAGGGGCAGCCGGAACGAGCAGTACTTC
cdr3_aa: CAIRGSRNEQYF

j_call: TRBJ1-1
v_call: TRBV27
d_call: -
clone_size: many
cdr3_nt: TGTGCCAGCACCCCTAATCGGAACACTGAAGCTTTCTTT
cdr3_aa: CASTPNRNTEAFF

j_call: TRBJ2-3
v_call: TRBV15
d_call: -
clone_size: many
cdr3_nt: TGTGCCACCAGCAGAGAGTCGCTAGCAACAGATACGCAGTATTTT
cdr3_aa: CATSRESLATDTQYF

j_call: TRBJ2-1
v_call: TRBV25-1
d_call: -
clone_size: -
cdr3_nt: TGTGCCAGCAGGACTTCTCGCAACAATGAGCAGTTCTTC
cdr3_aa: CASRTSRNNEQFF

j_call: TRBJ2-7
v_call: TRBV5-4
d_call: TRBD2
clone_size: many
cdr3_nt: TGTGCCAGCAGCTTGAAGTCTAGCGGGGGGGTCGAGCAGTACTTC
cdr3_aa: CASSLKSSGGVEQYF

j_call: TRBJ2-6
v_call: TRBV23-1
d_call: -
clone_size: -
cdr3_nt: TGCGCCAGCAGTCAATCGAGGACAGCCTCTGGGGCCAACGTCCTGACTTTC
cdr3_aa: CASSQSRTASGANVLTF

j_call: TRBJ1-1
v_call: TRBV10-3
d_call: -
clone_size: once
cdr3_nt: TGTGTCATCAAGGGGAAGGGGATGAACACTGAAGCTTTCTTT
cdr3_aa: CVIKGKGMNTEAFF

j_call: TRBJ1-5
v_call: TRBV18
d_call: TRBD1
clone_size: many
cdr3_nt: TGTGCCAGCTCACCAGCGACAGGGGGCGGGAATCAGCCCCAGCATTTT
cdr3_aa: CASSPATGGGNQPQHF

j_call: TRBJ1-2
v_call: TRBV2
d_call: -
clone_size: medium-sized
cdr3_nt: TGTGCCAGCAGTGAAGCACGGCGGCAGGGTTATGGCTACACCTTC
cdr3_aa: CASSEARRQGYGYTF

j_call: TRBJ2-5
v_call: TRBV12-3/TRBV12-4
d_call: -
clone_size: many
cdr3_nt: TGTGCCAGCAGTCTCCAGGGCCCCCAGTACTTC
cdr3_aa: CASSLQGPQYF

j_call: TRBJ2-1
v_call: TRBV5-4
d_call: TRBD2
clone_size: many
cdr3_nt: TGTGCCAGCAGCTTGATACTAGCGGGAGGGCTCTACAATGAGCAGTTCTTC
cdr3_aa: CASSLILAGGLYNEQFF

j_call: TRBJ2-3
v_call: TRBV29-1
d_call: -
clone_size: -
cdr3_nt: TGCAGCGTTGAAGAGGGTGGAAATCCAGATACGCAGTATTTT
cdr3_aa: CSVEEGGNPDTQYF

j_call: TRBJ2-4
v_call: TRBV6-1
d_call: -
clone_size: many
cdr3_nt: TGTGCCAGCAGTGTAGTACTAGCCAAAAACATTCAGTACTTC
cdr3_aa: CASSVVLAKNIQYF

j_call: TRBJ2-2
v_call: TRBV7-9
d_call: TRBD2
clone_size: -
cdr3_nt: TGTGCCAGCAGCCGAACCCTAGCGGGACGGAGCACCGGGGAGCTGTTTTTT
cdr3_aa: CASSRTLAGRSTGELFF

j_call: TRBJ2-7
v_call: TRBV11-3
d_call: TRBD1
clone_size: -
cdr3_nt: TGTGCCAGCAGCTTGGGACAGGGTCGCTCCTACGAGCAGTACTTC
cdr3_aa: CASSLGQGRSYEQYF

j_call: TRBJ2-7
v_call: TRBV11-2
d_call: TRBD2
clone_size: -
cdr3_nt: TGTGCCAGCAGGCCCGGGAGCGGGGTCTACTACGAGCAGTACTTC
cdr3_aa: CASRPGSGVYYEQYF

j_call: TRBJ1-1
v_call: TRBV7-8
d_call: -
clone_size: many
cdr3_nt: TGTGCCAGCAGCTCCCGGAACACTGAAGCTTTCTTT
cdr3_aa: CASSSRNTEAFF